A single sample is the source of the 9 T cell receptor beta chains below, sequenced in a study of blood T cells in healthy people across ages. Combining a sample-barcoded 5' primer with a J-beta primer mix, a second PCR ran for roughly 7 to 12 cycles. TCRdb fed the 5' RACE reads into MiXCR, producing one record per CDR3 protein. The table lists more than 1,400,000 distinct CDR3 sequences, 40% to 50% of them singletons, with around 8% in the top ten. Sequenced input: blood. The receptor set was obtained from a woman aged 18 to 35 in good health.

V gene TRBV12-3 or TRBV12-4 combines with J gene TRBJ2-4; D might be TRBD1 or TRBD2, each matching 5 bases. The V and J ends lost 5 bases and 0 bases respectively, with 23 bases between them. The CDR3 contains 19 residues. This chain's CDR3 is CASSPVGTVQFLAKNIQYF. DNA of the CDR3: TGTGCCAGCAGTCCCGTCGGGACGGTTCAATTCCTAGCCAAAAACATTCAGTACTTC.

The CDR3, as DNA: TGTGCCAGCAGCTTAGCGCCCCGGGACAGGGAGGGATTAGGGGCCAACGTCCTGACTTTC. As protein: CASSLAPRDREGLGANVLTF. The chain joins TRBV7-6 to TRBJ2-6, with TRBD1 identical over 9 bases. V shed 0 bases and J 4 bases; nucleotides not matched to a gene: 13. This CDR3 has 20 amino acids. The germline V gene has CDR1 SGHVS and CDR2 FNYEAQ.

The V call is TRBV10-1, the J call TRBJ2-1, with D possibly matching TRBD1 (6 bases). Germline V gene sequence: CDR1 WNHNN, CDR2 SYGVQD (reference sequence). The CDR3 length is 16 residues. V was shortened by 1 base and J by 1 base, with 11 bases between the two germline ends. CDR3 coding DNA: TGCGCCAGCAGTGAGTTGGGACAAGGGTCCTACAATGAGCAGTTCTTC. Translated: CASSELGQGSYNEQFF.

J is TRBJ2-2 and V is TRBV4-2; 7 positions agree with TRBD1. The CDR3 covers 17 residues. V gave up 0 bases and J gave up 4 bases; unmatched junction bases: 8. Germline CDR1 reads LGHNA; CDR2 reads YNFKEQ. In DNA form, the CDR3 reads TGTGCCAGCAGCCAAGATCTGAGGGGGCTGGGCACCGGGGAGCTGTTTTTT. Its protein product is CASSQDLRGLGTGELFF.

CDR3 sequence: CSVKPRGISYEQYF. For the CDR3, the DNA is TGCAGTGTCAAGCCTAGGGGCATCTCCTACGAGCAGTACTTC. This chain links TRBV20-1 with TRBJ2-7; D might be TRBD1 (5 bases). The CDR3 spans 14 residues. The V gene's germline CDR1 is DFQATT and CDR2 SNEGSKA (reference sequence). The V gene lost 7 bases and the J gene lost 0 bases, with 16 bases spanning the gap.

The gene calls are TRBV4-2 and TRBJ2-1; no definite D call. Trimming took 0 bases from V and 8 from J, leaving 17 bases between them. Germline V CDR1 and CDR2: LGHNA, YNFKEQ. This CDR3 comprises 16 residues. CDR3 in amino acids: CASSQELAPPLYEQFF. The CDR3 nucleotides are TGTGCCAGCAGCCAAGAGTTGGCGCCTCCCCTATATGAGCAGTTCTTC.

The chain joins TRBV20-1 to TRBJ2-5, with 11 bases that match TRBD2. This CDR3 region has 15 residues. V lost 3 bases to trimming and J lost 3 bases; unmatched junction nucleotides: 6. Germline lookup yields CDR1 DFQATT and CDR2 SNEGSKA (reference sequence). CDR3: CSASTSGGREETQYF. CDR3 sequence (DNA): TGCAGTGCTAGTACTAGCGGGGGCCGTGAAGAGACCCAGTACTTC.

The chain has TRBV29-1 and TRBJ1-1; 8 positions match TRBD1. The V gene end was trimmed by 1 base and the J gene end by 3 bases; junction bases not matched to a gene: 4. Germline V gene sequence: CDR1 SQVTM, CDR2 ANQGSEA. The CDR3 is 14 amino acids. The CDR3 DNA is TGCAGCGTTGAAGGGGCAGGGGGCCACACTGAAGCTTTCTTT. Amino acids: CSVEGAGGHTEAFF.

Note on this clonotype: Its ends do not fully match the called genes, so a read error is possible. The chain employs TRBV20-1 and TRBJ1-5; 9 bases are shared with TRBD1. CDR3 length: 17 residues. CDR1 is DFQATT, CDR2 SNEGSKA, per germline (reference sequence). The CDR3 region is CSATPGQGQYSDQPQHF. The CDR3 nucleotides read TGCAGTGCTACCCCGGGACAGGGACAGTATAGCGATCAGCCCCAGCATTTT.